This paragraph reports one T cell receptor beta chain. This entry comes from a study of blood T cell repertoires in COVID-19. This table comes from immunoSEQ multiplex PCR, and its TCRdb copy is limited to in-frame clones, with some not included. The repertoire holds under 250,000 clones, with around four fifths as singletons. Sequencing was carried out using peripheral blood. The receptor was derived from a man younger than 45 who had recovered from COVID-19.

The CDR3 DNA reads TGTGCCAGCAGCCAGCTGGGACAGGGGGGGGGCTACACCTTC. Protein product: CASSQLGQGGGYTF. The chain couples TRBV3-1 (or the pseudogene TRBV3-2) to TRBJ1-2; 11 bases agree with TRBD1. The CDR3 extends over 14 amino acids. V was clipped by 3 bases and J by 8 bases; unmatched bases: 5. From germline, CDR1 is LGHDT and CDR2 YNNKEL (reference sequence).